The 23 T cell receptor beta chains listed next were all sequenced from one sample in a study of blood T cells in healthy people across ages. Then a second PCR, running about 6 to 12 cycles, was carried out with a sample-barcoded 5' primer and a J-beta primer mix. TCRdb called the 5' RACE reads again in MiXCR, with one record for every CDR3 protein. The profile shows approximately 1.5 million distinct CDR3 sequences, roughly 32% of them singletons. The sample comprised blood. These receptors were taken from a young woman in good health.

The chain combines TRBV6-5 with TRBJ1-5; D ambiguous. V dropped 6 bases and J dropped 2 bases, with 11 bases sitting between them. Looked up from germline, CDR1 is MNHEY and CDR2 is SVGAGI. The CDR3 sequence is 14 residues long. The CDR3 DNA follows: TGTGCCAGCAGATCCCTTGGGGGCAATCAGCCCCAGCATTTT. Its protein is CASRSLGGNQPQHF.

This clonotype was detected a few times. V and J are TRBV2 and TRBJ2-5, with D hard to call. Trimming stripped 6 bases from V and 0 bases from J, with 11 bases between. This CDR3 is 14 amino acids long. Germline CDR1 reads SNHLY; CDR2 reads FYNNEI. CDR3 in DNA: TGTGCCAGCAGATCGGCAGTTCACCAAGAGACCCAGTACTTC. This gives the protein CASRSAVHQETQYF.

This clonotype came up many times. The J gene is TRBJ2-2, the V gene TRBV5-1; 7 bases line up with TRBD1. V gave up 4 bases and J gave up 7 bases; unmatched junction bases: 1. Germline CDR1 and CDR2: SGHRS and YFSETQ. This CDR3 spans 12 amino acids. For the CDR3, the DNA is TGCGCCAGCAGCCCAGGGGGCGGGGAGCTGTTTTTT. The encoded protein is CASSPGGGELFF. Based on the CDR3 plus reference TRBV5-1 and TRBJ2-2, the full variable domain is KAGVTQTPRYLIKTRGQQVTLSCSPISGHRSVSWYQQTPGQGLQFLFEYFSETQRNKGNFPGRFSGRQFSNSRSEMNVSTLELGDSALYLCASSPGGGELFFGEGSRLTVL.

This clonotype was picked up a small number of times. The chain joins TRBV7-3 to TRBJ2-3; D is unresolved. Per the germline V gene, CDR1 is SGHTA and CDR2 is FQGTGA. Trimming pared 1 base from V and 2 bases from J, leaving 13 bases between. The CDR3 has 16 residues. The CDR3, as DNA: TGTGCCAGCAGCTTAAGCCCTGCAGGAAACACAGATACGCAGTATTTT. It codes for CASSLSPAGNTDTQYF.

This clonotype was detected only a few times. This chain's CDR3 is CASSPKGATNEKLFF. The CDR3 nucleotides are TGTGCCAGCAGTCCCAAGGGGGCCACTAATGAAAAACTGTTTTTT. The rearrangement uses TRBV27 and TRBJ1-4, with 7 bases that match TRBD1. CDR3 length: 15 amino acids. The junction had 5 bases not matched to a gene; V was cut back by 5 bases and J by 2 bases. From germline, CDR1 is MNHEY and CDR2 SMNVEV (reference sequence).

This clonotype was found many times. The chain couples TRBV29-1 to TRBJ2-7; 11 nucleotides agree with TRBD1. V lost 2 bases, J lost 5 bases, and 11 bases stayed unmatched. The CDR3 loop spans 16 amino acids. CDR1 is SQVTM and CDR2 is ANQGSEA in the germline V gene. CDR3 sequence reads: CSVERTGGAPPHEQYF. CDR3 DNA: TGCAGCGTTGAACGGACAGGGGGCGCCCCCCCCCACGAGCAGTACTTC.

The chain couples TRBV20-1 to TRBJ1-4, with a possible D match to TRBD1 (5 bases). Germline V gene data show CDR1 as DFQATT and CDR2 as SNEGSKA (reference sequence). V was shortened by 3 bases and J by 5 bases, with 19 bases between the two germline ends. This CDR3 is 16 amino acids long. The CDR3 reads CSASPGAALKNEKLFF. In DNA, the CDR3 is TGCAGTGCTAGCCCCGGGGCAGCCTTGAAAAATGAAAAACTGTTTTTT.

This clonotype was picked up a small number of times. J is TRBJ1-1 and V is TRBV5-1, with D possibly being TRBD1 (5 bases). This CDR3 has 13 residues. V was pared by 2 bases and J by 6 bases, with 11 bases between. Germline CDR1 reads SGHRS; CDR2 reads YFSETQ. The CDR3 loop reads CASSFSDKSEAFF. DNA for the CDR3: TGCGCCAGCAGCTTCTCGGACAAGTCTGAAGCTTTCTTT.

This clonotype turned up a few times. V is TRBV7-3 and J is TRBJ2-1, with 8 nucleotides matching TRBD2. V trimming: 2 bases; J trimming: 9 bases; junction bases outside the gene matches: 6. The germline CDR1 and CDR2 sequences are SGHTA and FQGTGA. This CDR3 contains 14 residues. CDR3 in DNA: TGTGCCAGCAGCTTATCTTTTCGGGGGGGTGAGCAGTTCTTC. Protein product: CASSLSFRGGEQFF.

This clonotype was recorded a few times. The rearrangement joins TRBV5-6 to TRBJ2-1; D might be TRBD2 (6 bases). Trimming pared 2 bases from V and 0 bases from J, leaving 15 bases between. The CDR3 loop spans 17 amino acids. Germline V gene lookup returns CDR1 SGHDT and CDR2 YYEEEE. The CDR3 loop reads CASSLNLGLNSYNEQFF. CDR3 coding DNA: TGTGCCAGCAGCTTAAATCTGGGACTTAACTCCTACAATGAGCAGTTCTTC.

The V and J genes are TRBV12-3 or TRBV12-4 and TRBJ1-6, with D uncertain. The V gene lost 6 bases and the J gene lost 6 bases, with 12 bases spanning the gap. There are 14 residues in the CDR3. CDR3 protein: CASRNRATNSPLHF. CDR3 sequence (DNA): TGTGCCAGCAGAAACCGGGCTACTAATTCACCCCTCCACTTT.

This chain connects TRBV20-1 to TRBJ2-1, with D unclear. Trimming cost V 4 bases and J 1 base, with 14 bases left between them. There are 15 residues in the CDR3. The germline gives CDR1 DFQATT, CDR2 SNEGSKA (reference sequence). The CDR3 bases are TGCAGTGCTAAACCCCGGCCAGGTTCCTACAATGAGCAGTTCTTC. Amino acids: CSAKPRPGSYNEQFF.

This clonotype was recorded many times. This sequence joins TRBV29-1 and TRBJ2-1; D call uncertain. V lost 4 bases to trimming and J lost 5 bases, with 12 bases between them. The V gene's germline CDR1 is SQVTM and CDR2 ANQGSEA. This CDR3 is built from 13 residues. This CDR3 reads CSVGLLSHNEQFF. CDR3 in DNA: TGCAGCGTTGGATTACTCAGCCACAATGAGCAGTTCTTC.

The chain couples TRBV6-1 to TRBJ1-1, with D hard to call. The CDR3 has 13 residues. Trimming took off 5 bases at V and 4 bases at J, with 11 bases between the two ends. CDR1 and CDR2 (germline): MNHNS, SASEGT. The chain's CDR3 is CASSTTLSTEAFF. The CDR3 DNA sequence: TGTGCCAGCAGTACCACTCTAAGCACTGAAGCTTTCTTT.

The gene calls are TRBV20-1 and TRBJ2-5, with 7 bases fitting TRBD1. The J call is doubtful: the DNA matches TRBJ2-7 better. Germline CDR1 is DFQATT and CDR2 is SNEGSKA (reference sequence). The CDR3 runs to 12 residues. CDR3 sequence reads: CSGDSGSHEQYF. DNA for the CDR3: TGCAGTGGGGACAGCGGAAGCCACGAGCAGTACTTC.

The rearrangement uses TRBV20-1 and TRBJ1-2, with a tentative D call TRBD1 (5 bases). The V gene lost 3 bases and the J gene lost 6 bases, with 11 bases spanning the gap. Germline CDR1 DFQATT, CDR2 SNEGSKA (reference sequence). This CDR3 is 12 amino acids long. In nucleotides, the CDR3 is TGCAGTGCTAGTTTAGGGGAGGATGGCTACACCTTC. It is translated as CSASLGEDGYTF.

A note on this clonotype: This sequence may be a read error, since a much larger clone differs from it by one base. V is TRBV4-2 and J is TRBJ2-5; D possibly corresponds to TRBD2 (6 bases). Per germline, CDR1 LGHNA and CDR2 YNFKEQ. CDR3 length: 16 residues. CDR3 DNA: TGTGCCGGCAGCCAAGATCCACGGGGGAGCCAAGAGACCCAGTACTTC. It codes for CAGSQDPRGSQETQYF.

This chain connects TRBV28 to TRBJ1-2; 9 bases fit TRBD1. CDR1 and CDR2 from the germline V gene are MDHEN and SYDVKM. The CDR3 consists of 13 residues. V gave up 6 bases and J gave up 5 bases; unmatched junction bases: 4. CDR3 DNA: TGTGCCAGCAGGCCGGGACAGGGTTATGGCTACACCTTC. Amino acids: CASRPGQGYGYTF.

Many counts were recorded for this clonotype. The rearrangement uses TRBV6-6 and TRBJ2-3; a possible D gene is TRBD1 (5 bases). Per germline, CDR1 MNHNY and CDR2 SVGAGI (reference sequence). V was trimmed by 5 bases and J by 0 bases, leaving 9 bases between them. The CDR3 covers 14 residues. The CDR3 DNA is TGTGCCAGCAGTCCAGGGATCAGCACAGATACGCAGTATTTT. Amino acid sequence: CASSPGISTDTQYF.

This clonotype turned up a few times. The chain combines TRBV6-2 or TRBV6-3 with TRBJ1-2, with D uncertain. In germline, CDR1 is MNHEY, CDR2 SVGEGT. Trimming pared 1 base from V and 4 bases from J, leaving 10 bases between. The CDR3 consists of 14 residues. CDR3 bases: TGTGCCAGCAGTTACTTGGACTGGACCTATGGCTACACCTTC. As protein: CASSYLDWTYGYTF.

This clonotype came up a few times. The CDR3: CASSPKAGPLASSTDTQYF. CDR3 DNA sequence: TGTGCCAGCTCACCGAAAGCAGGGCCTCTAGCCTCTAGCACAGATACGCAGTATTTT. The chain couples TRBV18 to TRBJ2-3, with D perhaps given as TRBD1 or TRBD2 (5 bases each). The V end lost 3 bases, the J end lost 0 bases, and 22 bases lay between the germline ends. Germline CDR1 KGHSH, CDR2 LQKENI. There are 19 residues in the CDR3. The variable domain in full, with the rest retrieved from reference TRBV18 and TRBJ2-3, is NAGVMQNPRHLVRRRGQEARLRCSPMKGHSHVYWYRQLPEEGLKFMVYLQKENIIDESGMPKERFSAEFPKEGPSILRIQQVVRGDSAAYFCASSPKAGPLASSTDTQYFGPGTRLTVL.

This clonotype showed up just a few times. The chain employs TRBV20-1 and TRBJ2-1, with TRBD1 matching over 11 bases. From germline, CDR1 is DFQATT and CDR2 SNEGSKA (reference sequence). The CDR3 runs 16 residues. With V trimmed by 6 bases and J by 2 bases, 9 bases remained unmatched. DNA of the CDR3: TGCAGTGCGGACGGGTGGGGACAGGGGGCCTACAATGAGCAGTTCTTC. This codes for CSADGWGQGAYNEQFF.

To note about this clonotype: A read error may explain this, as a much larger clone is one base away. V gene TRBV29-1 combines with J gene TRBJ2-7, with D hard to call. CDR3 length: 12 residues. Germline values: CDR1 SQVTM, CDR2 ANQGSEA. The V end lost 7 bases, the J end lost 3 bases, and 13 bases lay between the germline ends. The CDR3 here is CSGLRRGYEQYF. In DNA form, the CDR3 reads TGCAGCGGTCTACGACGCGGCTACGAGCAGTACTTC.